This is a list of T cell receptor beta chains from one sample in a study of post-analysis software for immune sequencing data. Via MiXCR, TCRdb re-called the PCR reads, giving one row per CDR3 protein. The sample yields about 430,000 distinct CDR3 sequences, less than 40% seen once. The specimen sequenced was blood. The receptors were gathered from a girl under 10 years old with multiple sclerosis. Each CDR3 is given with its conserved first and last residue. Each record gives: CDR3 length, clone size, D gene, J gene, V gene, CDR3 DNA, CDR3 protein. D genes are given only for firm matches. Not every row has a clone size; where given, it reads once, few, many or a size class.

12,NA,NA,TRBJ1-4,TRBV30,TGTGCCTGGAGCGTAGACCGGGCCCCACTGTTTTTT,CAWSVDRAPLFF
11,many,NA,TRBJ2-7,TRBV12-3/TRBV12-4,TGTGCCAGCAGTTTAGGACCCGAGCAGTACTTC,CASSLGPEQYF
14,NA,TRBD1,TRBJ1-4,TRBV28,TGTGCCAGCAGTGAGACAGGGTTTATTGAAAAACTGTTTTTT,CASSETGFIEKLFF
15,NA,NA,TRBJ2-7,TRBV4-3,TGCGCCAGCAGCCAAGATCACCTAGCAGCCTACGAGCAGTACTTC,CASSQDHLAAYEQYF
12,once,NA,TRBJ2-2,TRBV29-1,TGCAGCGTTGAGAAGAACACCGGGGAGCTGTTTTTT,CSVEKNTGELFF
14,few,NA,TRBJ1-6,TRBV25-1,TGTGCCAGCAGCCAAAGCAGCCCGAATTCACCCCTCCACTTT,CASSQSSPNSPLHF
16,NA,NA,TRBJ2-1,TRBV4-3,TGCGCCAGCAGCCAAGATCGGGTGAGCTCCTACAATGAGCAGTTCTTC,CASSQDRVSSYNEQFF
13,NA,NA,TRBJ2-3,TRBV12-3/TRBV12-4,TGTGCCAGCAGACTCGACTTCACAGATACGCAGTATTTT,CASRLDFTDTQYF
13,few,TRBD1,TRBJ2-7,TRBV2,TGTGCCAGCATCGGGACAGGGGGCTACGAGCAGTACTTC,CASIGTGGYEQYF
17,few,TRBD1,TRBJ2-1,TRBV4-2,TGTGCCAGCAGCCGAACCGAACAGGGGGCCCTCTACAATGAGCAGTTCTTC,CASSRTEQGALYNEQFF
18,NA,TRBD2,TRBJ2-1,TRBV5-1,TGCGCCAGCAGCCCCGTTAGTGGCGAAGCGGGGGGAAAAAGGGGCCGGTTCTTC,CASSPVSGEAGGKRGRFF
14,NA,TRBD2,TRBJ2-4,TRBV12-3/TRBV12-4,TGTGCCAGCAGTGGACTAGCGGCCAACAACATTCAGTACTTC,CASSGLAANNIQYF
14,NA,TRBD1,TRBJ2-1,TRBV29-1,TGCAGCGCCCCCCTGGGACAGGGGTACAATGAGCAGTTCTTC,CSAPLGQGYNEQFF
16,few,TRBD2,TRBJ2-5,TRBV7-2,TGTGCCAGCAGCTCCCGTAGGGCGGGAGTGTATGAGACCCAGTACTTC,CASSSRRAGVYETQYF
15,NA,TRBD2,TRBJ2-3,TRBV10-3,TGTGCCATCAGTGACCTAGCGGGAGGACCCGATACGCAGTATTTT,CAISDLAGGPDTQYF
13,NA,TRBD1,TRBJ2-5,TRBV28,TGTGCCAACCGACCGACAGGGGGTCAGACCCAGTACTTC,CANRPTGGQTQYF
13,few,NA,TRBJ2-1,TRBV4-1,TGCGCCAGCAGCCAAGTAACCGCAAATGAGCAGTTCTTC,CASSQVTANEQFF
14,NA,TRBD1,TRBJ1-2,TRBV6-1,TGTGCCAGCGAGAACAGGGGGCCGGTCTATGGCTACACCTTC,CASENRGPVYGYTF
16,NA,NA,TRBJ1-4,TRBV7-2,TGTGCCAGCAGCTCCTTCGTGGGGGTTCGGGAGGAAAAACTGTTTTTT,CASSSFVGVREEKLFF
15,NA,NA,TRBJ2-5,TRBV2,TGTGCCAGCAGTGATCCACTACAGGGTTTAGAGACCCAGTACTTC,CASSDPLQGLETQYF
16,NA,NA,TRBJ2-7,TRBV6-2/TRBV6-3,TGTGCCAGCAGTTACTCGATGGATAGGGGGAACTGCGAGCAGTACTTC,CASSYSMDRGNCEQYF
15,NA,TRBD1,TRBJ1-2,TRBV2,TGTGCCAGCAGGGCTAAGCTGGGACAGCTCTATGGCTACACCTTC,CASRAKLGQLYGYTF
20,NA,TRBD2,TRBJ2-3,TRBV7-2,TGTGCCAGCAGCTTAGCCTTTATTAGCGGGAGTGGGAGGAACACAGATACGCAGTATTTT,CASSLAFISGSGRNTDTQYF
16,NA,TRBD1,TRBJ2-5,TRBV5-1,TGCGCCAGCAGATTATCGGGACAGGTCGCCCAAGAGACCCAGTACTTC,CASRLSGQVAQETQYF
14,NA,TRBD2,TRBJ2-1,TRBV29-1,TGCAGCGTTGTTCCAGCGGGAGGCTACAATGAGCAGTTCTTC,CSVVPAGGYNEQFF
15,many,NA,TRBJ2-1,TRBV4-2,TGTGCCAGCAGCCAAGGACAGAGCTCCTACAATGAGCAGTTCTTC,CASSQGQSSYNEQFF
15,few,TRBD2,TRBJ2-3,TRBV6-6,TGTGCCAGCAGTTCCGGGACTAGCGGGGGGGATACGCAGTATTTT,CASSSGTSGGDTQYF
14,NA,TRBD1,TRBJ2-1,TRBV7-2,TGTGCCAGCAGCCTAGGACAGGGGTTTAATGAGCAGTTCTTC,CASSLGQGFNEQFF
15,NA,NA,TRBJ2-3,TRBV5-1,TGCGCCAGCAGCTCTGGGGGGGCCCGCACAGATACGCAGTATTTT,CASSSGGARTDTQYF
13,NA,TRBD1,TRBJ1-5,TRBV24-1,TGTGCCACCGGGGGACAGTTCAATCAGCCCCAGCATTTT,CATGGQFNQPQHF
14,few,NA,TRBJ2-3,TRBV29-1,TGCAGCGTTGAGAACGGGGTTGGCACAGATACGCAGTATTTT,CSVENGVGTDTQYF
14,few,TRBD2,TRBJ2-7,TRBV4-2,TGTGCCAGCAGCCCAGCCGGGACTAACTACGAGCAGTACTTC,CASSPAGTNYEQYF
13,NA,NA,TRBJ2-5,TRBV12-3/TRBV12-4,TGTGCCAGCAGTTTGATAATCCAAGAGACCCAGTACTTC,CASSLIIQETQYF
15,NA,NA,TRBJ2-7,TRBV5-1,TGCGCCAGCAGCTTGGGCCAGGGCGGTTTGGATGAGCAGTACTTC,CASSLGQGGLDEQYF
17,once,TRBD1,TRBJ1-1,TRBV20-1,TGCAGTGCTAGAGGGATCCCGGGACAGGGGAAGAGGGGTGAAGCTTTCTTT,CSARGIPGQGKRGEAFF
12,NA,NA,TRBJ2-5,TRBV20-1,TGCAGTGCTCCAAGGCCGCAAGAGACCCAGTACTTC,CSAPRPQETQYF
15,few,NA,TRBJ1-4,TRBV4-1,TGCGCCAGCAGCCAATCCGGGACGTCTAATGAAAAACTGTTTTTT,CASSQSGTSNEKLFF
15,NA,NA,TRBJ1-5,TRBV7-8,TGTGCCAGCAGCTTAGCGCGAGTTGGGAGGGTTCCCCAGCATTTT,CASSLARVGRVPQHF
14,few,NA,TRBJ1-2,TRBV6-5,TGTGCCAGCAGTTTAGGTGGGGGCTCGTTCGGCTACACCTTC,CASSLGGGSFGYTF
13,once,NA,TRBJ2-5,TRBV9,TGTGCCAGCAGCGTAGCGGCGCAAGAGACCCGGTACTTC,CASSVAAQETRYF
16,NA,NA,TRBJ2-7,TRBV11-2,TGTGCCAGCAGCTCAGAGAGGTTGGGACTCCGGTACGAGCAGTACTTC,CASSSERLGLRYEQYF
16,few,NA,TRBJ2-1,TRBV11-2,TGTGCCAGCAGCTGGCTGGCCCCATCCACCTCCAATGAGCAGTTCTTC,CASSWLAPSTSNEQFF
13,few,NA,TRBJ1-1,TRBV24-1,TGTGCCACCAGGGTCCGGACAACCCGTGAAGCTTTCTTT,CATRVRTTREAFF
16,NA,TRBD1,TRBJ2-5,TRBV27,TGTGCCAGCAGTTCGGGACAGGAGCCACGTCGGGAGACCCAGTACTTC,CASSSGQEPRRETQYF
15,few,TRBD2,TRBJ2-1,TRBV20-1,TGCAGTGCTGGACTAGCGGGAGGCCCACATGGGGAGCAGTTCTTC,CSAGLAGGPHGEQFF
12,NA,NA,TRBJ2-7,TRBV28,TGTGCCAGCAATGCCATTTCCTACGAGCAGTACTTC,CASNAISYEQYF
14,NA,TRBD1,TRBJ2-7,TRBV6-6,TGTGCCAGCAGTTACCTAGGGGGCACCTACGAGCAGTACTTC,CASSYLGGTYEQYF
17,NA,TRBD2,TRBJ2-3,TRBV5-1,TGCGCCAGCAGCACCCTAGCGGGAGGGCCCTCGGCAGATACGCAGTATTTT,CASSTLAGGPSADTQYF
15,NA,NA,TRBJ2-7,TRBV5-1,TGCGCCAGCAGCCCCGGGACTCTCCAAGTCTACGAGCAGTACTTC,CASSPGTLQVYEQYF
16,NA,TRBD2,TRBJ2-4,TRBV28,TGTGCCAGCAGTTTAATTGTGGCGGGAGGGAAAAACATTCAGTACTTC,CASSLIVAGGKNIQYF
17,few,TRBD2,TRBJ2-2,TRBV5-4,TGTGCCAGCAGCCCCAACGGGCTAGCGGGGATAACCGGGGAGCTGTTTTTT,CASSPNGLAGITGELFF
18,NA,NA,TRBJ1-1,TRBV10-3,TGTGCCATCAGTGAGTCTGGCACAGGGTTGGCATGGAACACTGAAGCTTTCTTT,CAISESGTGLAWNTEAFF
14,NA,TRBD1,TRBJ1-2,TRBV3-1,TGTGCCAGCAGCCAACGGGACAGGGGATCTGGCTACACCTTC,CASSQRDRGSGYTF
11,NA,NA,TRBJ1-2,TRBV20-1,TGCAGTGTCTTCAGCAACTATGGCTACACCTTC,CSVFSNYGYTF
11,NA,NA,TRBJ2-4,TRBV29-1,NA,CSVLSWGEQYF
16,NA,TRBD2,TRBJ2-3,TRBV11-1,TGTGCCAGCAGCCCAACTAGCGGGAGGCTGGCAGATACGCAGTATTTT,CASSPTSGRLADTQYF
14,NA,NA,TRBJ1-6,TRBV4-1,TGCGCCAGCAGCCCGGACGTTGCTTGGGTGTCCCTCCACTTT,CASSPDVAWVSLHF